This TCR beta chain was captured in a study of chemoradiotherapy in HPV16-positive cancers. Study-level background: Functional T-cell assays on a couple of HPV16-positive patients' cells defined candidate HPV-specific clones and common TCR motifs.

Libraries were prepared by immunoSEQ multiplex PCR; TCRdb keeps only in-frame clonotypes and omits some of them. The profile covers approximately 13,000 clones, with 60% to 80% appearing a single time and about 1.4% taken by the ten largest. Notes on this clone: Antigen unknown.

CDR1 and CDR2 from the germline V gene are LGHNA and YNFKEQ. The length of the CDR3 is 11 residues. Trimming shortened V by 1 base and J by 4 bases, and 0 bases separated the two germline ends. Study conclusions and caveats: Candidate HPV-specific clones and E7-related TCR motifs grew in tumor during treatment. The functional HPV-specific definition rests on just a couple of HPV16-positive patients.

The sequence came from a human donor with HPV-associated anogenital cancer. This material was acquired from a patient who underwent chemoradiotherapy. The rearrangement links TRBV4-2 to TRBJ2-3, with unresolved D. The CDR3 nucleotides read TGTGCCAGCAGCCAAGCAGATACGCAGTATTTT. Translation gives CASSQADTQYF.